This entry lists 12 T cell receptor beta chains sequenced from one sample in a study of shared clonotypes between healthy human individuals. The method was immunoSEQ multiplex PCR; TCRdb's version includes in-frame clones alone and lacks a portion of them. Of about 2.1 million clones in the sample, roughly 91% were seen once. Naivety among CD8 cells was defined by CD45RO negativity and positive CCR7 selection, thereby excluding terminally differentiated effector memory CD45RA+ cells. The sample consisted of naive CD8+ T cells from PBMCs. These receptors came from a man aged 18 to 30 in good health. Some clones in this sample may be carry-over from other donors' samples.

The chain recombines TRBV27 with TRBJ2-7; 12 nucleotides line up with TRBD2. This CDR3 has 14 residues. V shed 8 bases, J shed 6 bases, and the junction held 8 bases outside the gene matches. Germline V lookup: CDR1 MNHEY, CDR2 SMNVEV (reference sequence). The CDR3 DNA follows: TGTGCCAGCGCTCCTAGCGGGAGGGCCTCCGAGCAGTACTTC. Its translation is CASAPSGRASEQYF.

The chain couples TRBV29-1 to TRBJ2-7; 9 bases are shared with TRBD1. The V and J ends lost 6 bases and 7 bases, in that order; junction bases with no gene match: 13. CDR1 and CDR2 (germline): SQVTM, ANQGSEA. This CDR3 contains 14 residues. The CDR3 nucleotides read TGCAGCGTAATAGGTCTGGGACAGGGCTGGGAGCAGTACTTC. Its protein product is CSVIGLGQGWEQYF.

The chain combines TRBV10-2 with TRBJ2-5; either TRBD1 or TRBD2 may supply D (5 bases each). With 8 bases removed from V and 1 base from J, the gap between germline ends came to 17 bases. The length of the CDR3 is 15 residues. CDR1 is WSHSY, CDR2 SAAADI, per germline. CDR3 sequence reads: CASQPSGHLQETQYF. The CDR3 region has the DNA TGCGCCAGCCAACCCAGCGGACACCTCCAAGAGACCCAGTACTTC.

V usage is TRBV14 and J usage is TRBJ2-7; 11 bases line up with TRBD1. Germline V gives CDR1 SGHDN, CDR2 FVKESK. Unmatched junction bases numbered 4, after V lost 0 bases and J lost 3 bases. This CDR3 has 16 residues. Here the CDR3 DNA reads TGTGCCAGCAGCCAAGATATGGGGACAGGGGGCTACGAGCAGTACTTC. This translates into CASSQDMGTGGYEQYF.

The chain combines TRBV15 with TRBJ2-5; TRBD2 might be the D (5 bases). CDR3 length: 13 residues. Germline lookup yields CDR1 LNHNV and CDR2 YYDKDF (reference sequence). CDR3 loop: CATRERTRETQYF. CDR3 nucleotides: TGTGCAACTAGGGAAAGGACTCGGGAGACCCAGTACTTC.

This clone has just a few counts. Other DNA sequences in this sample translate to the same CDR3. The rearrangement joins TRBV7-9 to TRBJ2-1, with D hard to call. The CDR3 is made up of 12 amino acids. Germline CDR1 SEHNR, CDR2 FQNEAQ (reference sequence). Between the trimmed V and J ends, which lost 1 base and 7 bases, there was a span of 5 bases. CDR3 DNA sequence: TGTGCCAGCAGCTTAGGAGCAAATGAGCAGTTCTTC. This sequence encodes CASSLGANEQFF.

The J gene is TRBJ2-2, the V gene TRBV9; no clear D. Germline CDR1 reads SGDLS; CDR2 reads YYNGEE. V gave up 3 bases and J gave up 9 bases, with 15 bases separating them. The CDR3 extends over 14 amino acids. The CDR3 loop reads CASSGHSGLRELFF. The CDR3 DNA is TGTGCCAGCAGCGGCCACAGTGGTCTCCGGGAGCTGTTTTTT.

CDR3 sequence (DNA): TGTGCCAGCAGTTTTCAGGGACCCCTCCCCTACGAGCAGTACTTC. This sequence encodes CASSFQGPLPYEQYF. The chain recombines TRBV27 with TRBJ2-7; the D call may be TRBD1 or TRBD2 (5 bases each). CDR3 length equals 15 residues. In germline, CDR1 is MNHEY, CDR2 SMNVEV (reference sequence). V was clipped by 3 bases and J by 2 bases, with 14 bases between them.

This sequence joins TRBV21-1 and TRBJ1-2; the D call in the table, TRBD1, was not verified against the DNA. TRBV21-1 is a pseudogene segment. CDR3 length: 17 amino acids. CDR3 sequence (DNA): TGTGCCAGCAGCAAAGAGGGACAGTTCTTTCTTAACTATGGCTACACCTTC. Protein: CASSKEGQFFLNYGYTF.

Here the CDR3 reads CASSSQDWNEKLFF. CDR3 DNA sequence: TGTGCCAGCAGCTCACAGGACTGGAATGAAAAACTGTTTTTT. V gene TRBV9 combines with J gene TRBJ1-4; D is possibly TRBD1 (5 bases). Germline CDR1 is SGDLS and CDR2 is YYNGEE. The CDR3 covers 14 residues. V lost 4 bases and J lost 5, with 12 bases in between.

The chain recombines TRBV28 with TRBJ1-1, with D unresolved. Per the germline V gene, CDR1 is MDHEN and CDR2 is SYDVKM. The germline V and J ends were trimmed by 1 base and 0 bases, with 9 bases remaining between them. The CDR3 is 15 residues long. CDR3 sequence: CASSLFREMNTEAFF. As DNA, the CDR3 is TGTGCCAGCAGTTTATTCCGGGAAATGAACACTGAAGCTTTCTTT. The whole variable domain, filled in from reference TRBV28 and TRBJ1-1, reads DVKVTQSSRYLVKRTGEKVFLECVQDMDHENMFWYRQDPGLGLRLIYFSYDVKMKEKGDIPEGYSVSREKKERFSLILESASTNQTSMYLCASSLFREMNTEAFFGQGTRLTVV.

The rearrangement links TRBV9 to TRBJ2-7, with TRBD2 matching over 7 bases. CDR3 length: 14 residues. The germline V gene encodes CDR1 SGDLS and CDR2 YYNGEE. Losses at the gene ends were 0 bases for V and 5 bases for J; bases not matched to a gene: 5. The CDR3 DNA reads as TGTGCCAGCAGCGTAGCGAGCGGGAATCACGAGCAGTACTTC. It translates to CASSVASGNHEQYF.